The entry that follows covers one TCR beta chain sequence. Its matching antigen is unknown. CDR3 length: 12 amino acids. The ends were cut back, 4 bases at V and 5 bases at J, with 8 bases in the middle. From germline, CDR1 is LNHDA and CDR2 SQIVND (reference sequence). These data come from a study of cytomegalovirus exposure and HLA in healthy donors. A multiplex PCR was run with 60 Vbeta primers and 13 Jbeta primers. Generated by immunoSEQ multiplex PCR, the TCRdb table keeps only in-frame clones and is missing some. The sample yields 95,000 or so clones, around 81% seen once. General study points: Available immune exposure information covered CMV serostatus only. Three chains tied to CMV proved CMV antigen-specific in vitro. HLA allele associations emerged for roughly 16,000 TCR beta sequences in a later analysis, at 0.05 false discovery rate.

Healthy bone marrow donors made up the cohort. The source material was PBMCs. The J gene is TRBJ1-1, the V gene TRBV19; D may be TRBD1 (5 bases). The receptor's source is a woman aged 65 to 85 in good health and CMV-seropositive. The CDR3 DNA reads TGTGCCAGTAGTACTCGACAGACTGAAGCTTTCTTT. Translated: CASSTRQTEAFF.